These 25 T cell receptor beta chains share one sample of origin, sequenced in a study of blood T cell repertoires in COVID-19. Generated by immunoSEQ multiplex PCR, the TCRdb table keeps only in-frame clones and is missing some. The data hold about 25,000 clones, with roughly 79% observed a single time. What was sequenced was peripheral blood. These receptors were collected from a man aged 65 to 79 with acute or convalescent COVID-19.

J is TRBJ1-1 and V is TRBV5-1, with a possible D match to TRBD1 (6 bases). V was clipped by 4 bases and J by 3 bases, with 13 bases between them. Germline loops: CDR1 SGHRS, CDR2 YFSETQ. The CDR3 is 14 residues long. The CDR3 sequence: CASSPQGGHTEAFF. The CDR3 nucleotides read TGCGCCAGCAGCCCACAGGGTGGCCACACTGAAGCTTTCTTT.

The chain links TRBV18 to TRBJ2-7; 15 bases line up with TRBD2. V was pared by 3 bases and J by 7 bases, with 7 bases of the junction left unmatched. The CDR3 totals 16 residues. Germline V gene sequence: CDR1 KGHSH, CDR2 LQKENI. In nucleotides, the CDR3 is TGTGCCAGCTCACCGGGGACTAGCGGGGGGTCGGGAGAGCAGTACTTC. Encoded protein: CASSPGTSGGSGEQYF. The complete variable domain, with remaining parts taken from reference TRBV18 and TRBJ2-7, reads NAGVMQNPRHLVRRRGQEARLRCSPMKGHSHVYWYRQLPEEGLKFMVYLQKENIIDESGMPKERFSAEFPKEGPSILRIQQVVRGDSAAYFCASSPGTSGGSGEQYFGPGTRLTVT.

The V and J genes are TRBV19 and TRBJ2-7; 9 positions match TRBD1. The CDR3 totals 13 residues. Germline lookup yields CDR1 LNHDA and CDR2 SQIVND (reference sequence). Unmatched junction bases numbered 10, after V lost 9 bases and J lost 7 bases. CDR3 amino acids: CASQTGGGKEQYF. The CDR3 nucleotides read TGTGCCAGCCAGACAGGGGGAGGGAAGGAGCAGTACTTC.

The rearrangement joins TRBV19 to TRBJ1-5, with 12 bases lining up with TRBD1. CDR1 LNHDA and CDR2 SQIVND come from the germline V gene (reference sequence). V lost 5 bases to trimming and J lost 7 bases; unmatched junction nucleotides: 9. This CDR3 comprises 16 residues. This CDR3 is CASSAPGQGARQPQHF. The CDR3 DNA reads as TGTGCCAGTAGTGCACCGGGACAGGGGGCAAGACAGCCCCAGCATTTT.

The table lists this clone with a few counts. The chain uses TRBV6-5 and TRBJ1-4; a weak D match, TRBD1 (6 bases). CDR1 MNHEY and CDR2 SVGAGI come from the germline V gene. The CDR3 is 13 residues long. Trimming took off 11 bases at V and 5 bases at J, with 15 bases between the two ends. The chain's CDR3 is CAGAWDINEKLFF. The DNA of the CDR3 is TGTGCCGGGGCATGGGACATAAATGAAAAACTGTTTTTT.

This rearrangement joins TRBV6-1 to TRBJ1-2, with D unresolved. From germline, CDR1 is MNHNS and CDR2 SASEGT. The V gene lost 3 bases and the J gene lost 3 bases, with 5 bases spanning the gap. The CDR3 covers 12 residues. The CDR3 nucleotides are TGTGCCAGCAGTGACAGGCACTATGGCTACACCTTC. This codes for CASSDRHYGYTF.

The chain carries TRBV4-1 and TRBJ1-6; 11 nucleotides match TRBD1. This CDR3 is built from 17 residues. Looked up from germline, CDR1 is MGHRA and CDR2 is YSYEKL. V shed 1 base and J 10 bases; nucleotides not matched to a gene: 9. CDR3 DNA sequence: TGCGCCAGCAGCCAAGGGACAGGGGGCAACGCTCTGTCACCCCTCCACTTT. It codes for CASSQGTGGNALSPLHF.

The chain employs TRBV10-1 and TRBJ2-7; D is perhaps TRBD2 (6 bases). CDR1 WNHNN and CDR2 SYGVQD come from the germline V gene (reference sequence). Trimming removed 3 bases at V and 2 bases at J, with 14 bases between. CDR3 size: 15 residues. The CDR3 here is CASSERRVNPYEQYF. CDR3 DNA sequence: TGCGCCAGCAGTGAAAGGAGGGTGAATCCCTACGAGCAGTACTTC.

The CDR3, as DNA: TGTGCCAGCAGTCCGACAGGGGCCGCCTATGGCTACACCTTC. It specifies CASSPTGAAYGYTF. The chain couples TRBV27 to TRBJ1-2; 8 positions agree with TRBD1. This CDR3 region has 14 residues. After removal of 5 bases from V and 4 bases from J, the junction contained 6 bases not matched to a gene. Germline CDR1 reads MNHEY; CDR2 reads SMNVEV (reference sequence).

The chain joins TRBV7-2 to TRBJ1-2; 9 bases are shared with TRBD1. CDR1 and CDR2 (germline): SGHTA, FQGNSA. CDR3 length equals 16 residues. J gave up 4 bases and V 4 bases, and 10 bases lay outside the gene matches. The CDR3 protein is CASSYSSGTGSYGYTF. In DNA form, the CDR3 reads TGTGCCAGCAGCTACTCCTCCGGGACAGGGAGCTATGGCTACACCTTC.

The rearrangement uses TRBV6-5 and TRBJ2-1; 7 positions agree with TRBD2. CDR1 and CDR2 (germline): MNHEY, SVGAGI. The CDR3 is made up of 15 amino acids. Germline trimming cut 8 bases from V and 0 bases from J; bases unmatched to any gene: 7. The CDR3 region has the DNA TGTGCCAGCGGCTTGGGAGGGTACTCCTACAATGAGCAGTTCTTC. Translation gives CASGLGGYSYNEQFF.

CDR3 DNA sequence: TGTGCCAGCAGTTCCGCGGGGAGCGGCAATCAGCCCCAGCATTTT. This gives the protein CASSSAGSGNQPQHF. This chain links TRBV27 with TRBJ1-5; D gene unclear. CDR3 length: 15 amino acids. Trimming stripped 4 bases from V and 2 bases from J, with 12 bases between. The V gene's germline CDR1 is MNHEY and CDR2 SMNVEV (reference sequence).

The J gene is TRBJ1-2, the V gene TRBV7-3; a possible D gene is TRBD1 (5 bases). V was cut by 5 bases and J by 7 bases, with 17 bases left in between. Per germline, CDR1 SGHTA and CDR2 FQGTGA. The CDR3 covers 14 residues. The CDR3 DNA is TGTGCCAGCAGCCCGGATTCAGGGTTGAGTGGCTACACCTTC. Its protein is CASSPDSGLSGYTF.

V usage is TRBV27 and J usage is TRBJ1-4; D not certain. Germline V gene lookup returns CDR1 MNHEY and CDR2 SMNVEV (reference sequence). The CDR3 consists of 14 residues. The V and J ends lost 5 bases and 8 bases respectively, with 15 bases between them. CDR3 coding DNA: TGTGCCAGCAGTCTCCGGGAACAAGGAGAAAAACTGTTTTTT. This sequence encodes CASSLREQGEKLFF.

The DNA of the CDR3 is TGTGCCAGCACGGGGACAGAAAACATTCAGTACTTC. Translation gives CASTGTENIQYF. The chain combines TRBV19 with TRBJ2-4; TRBD1 aligns across 7 bases. Germline V CDR1 and CDR2: LNHDA, SQIVND (reference sequence). Germline trimming cut 9 bases from V and 5 bases from J; bases unmatched to any gene: 4. The CDR3 loop spans 12 amino acids.

The chain couples TRBV3-1 (or the pseudogene TRBV3-2) to TRBJ2-3; TRBD2 matches 9 bases. Germline values: CDR1 LGHDT, CDR2 YNNKEL (reference sequence). The CDR3 runs 16 residues. V was clipped by 2 bases and J by 5 bases; unmatched bases: 8. In DNA, the CDR3 is TGTGCCAGCAGCCAATGGGTTAGCGGGAGTGGAGATACGCAGTATTTT. It specifies CASSQWVSGSGDTQYF.

The chain recombines TRBV5-1 with TRBJ2-1, with TRBD2 matching over 7 bases. CDR1 is SGHRS, CDR2 YFSETQ, per germline. V shed 0 bases, J shed 6 bases, and the junction held 0 bases outside the gene matches. The CDR3 is made up of 13 amino acids. In nucleotides, the CDR3 is TGCGCCAGCAGCTTGGGGACTAGCAATGAGCAGTTCTTC. It is translated as CASSLGTSNEQFF.

The genes are TRBV15 and TRBJ2-7; TRBD1 agrees at 7 bases. Unmatched junction bases numbered 8, after V lost 4 bases and J lost 5 bases. The V gene's germline CDR1 is LNHNV and CDR2 YYDKDF (reference sequence). This CDR3 comprises 14 residues. CDR3 bases: TGTGCCACCAGCAAACTCGGGACAGCGGACGAGCAGTACTTC. It specifies CATSKLGTADEQYF.

This chain uses TRBV2 with TRBJ1-1; 11 positions match TRBD1. V shed 4 bases, J shed 5 bases, and the junction held 6 bases outside the gene matches. Germline V CDR1 and CDR2: SNHLY, FYNNEI. The CDR3 extends over 15 amino acids. In nucleotides, the CDR3 is TGTGCCAGCAGTGTGGGGGGACAGGGGGGAACTGAAGCTTTCTTT. Protein: CASSVGGQGGTEAFF.

The rearrangement links TRBV7-9 to TRBJ1-2; D remains unclear. Germline V gene lookup returns CDR1 SEHNR and CDR2 FQNEAQ (reference sequence). V lost 5 bases to trimming and J lost 2 bases, with 9 bases between them. The CDR3 is made up of 13 amino acids. The CDR3 DNA reads as TGTGCCAGCAGCCCAAGGGAGAACTATGGCTACACCTTC. Amino acids: CASSPRENYGYTF.

This clone came up once. CDR3 sequence (DNA): TGTGCCAGCAGTTACACTCTTAATCAGCCCCAGCATTTT. Its translation: CASSYTLNQPQHF. The chain has TRBV6-2 or TRBV6-3 and TRBJ1-5; D ambiguous. Germline loops: CDR1 MNHEY, CDR2 SVGEGT. This CDR3 has 13 residues. V dropped 2 bases and J dropped 4 bases, with 6 bases sitting between them.

The chain uses TRBV19 and TRBJ1-1; unclear D gene. CDR1 LNHDA and CDR2 SQIVND come from the germline V gene (reference sequence). CDR3 size: 13 residues. V was clipped by 5 bases and J by 2 bases, with 9 bases between them. CDR3: CASSDISNTEAFF. The CDR3 DNA follows: TGTGCCAGTAGTGACATCTCAAACACTGAAGCTTTCTTT.

The V gene is TRBV19, the J gene TRBJ1-5, with D maybe TRBD1 (5 bases). Trimming cost V 5 bases and J 6 bases, with 14 bases left between them. The CDR3 loop spans 14 amino acids. CDR1 and CDR2 (germline): LNHDA, SQIVND (reference sequence). Here the CDR3 DNA reads TGTGCCAGTAGTGGAAATGCCAGGGCTCAGCCCCAGCATTTT. Its translation: CASSGNARAQPQHF.

This chain uses TRBV30 with TRBJ1-1; TRBD1 matches at 11 bases. J was trimmed by 4 bases and V by 3 bases; bases with no gene match: 7. CDR1 is GTSNPN, CDR2 SVGIG, per germline (reference sequence). The CDR3 consists of 15 residues. This CDR3 is CAWRGQGVVPTEAFF. DNA of the CDR3: TGTGCCTGGAGGGGACAGGGGGTGGTTCCCACTGAAGCTTTCTTT.

This clone has just one count. V gene TRBV19 combines with J gene TRBJ2-5, with TRBD1 as a possible D gene (6 bases). Germline V lookup: CDR1 LNHDA, CDR2 SQIVND (reference sequence). The CDR3 is 14 amino acids. Trimming pared 5 bases from V and 0 bases from J, leaving 10 bases between. The CDR3 DNA is TGTGCCAGTAGTGAAACAGGGTACCAAGAGACCCAGTACTTC. It is translated as CASSETGYQETQYF.